This entry features one T cell receptor (beta chain) sequence. The entry originates in a study of T-cell reconstitution after alpha-beta-depleted transplantation in children. TCRbeta library construction was performed incorporating unique molecular identifiers. TCRdb re-called the PCR reads with MiXCR, one entry per CDR3 protein. The sample shows approximately 490,000 distinct CDR3 sequences, around 12% of them seen only once. There are 19 residues in the CDR3. Germline assignment: CDR1 MNHEY and CDR2 SVGEGT. V was trimmed by 2 bases and J by 0 bases, leaving 19 bases between them. The sequences come from PBMCs from the stem cell graft donor, collected from the stem cell graft. The chain carries TRBV6-2 or TRBV6-3 and TRBJ2-2, with D tentatively TRBD1 or TRBD2 (5 bases each). This receptor was taken from a human donor who donated a stem cell graft to a child with combined immunodeficiency. CDR3 bases: TGTGCCAGCAGTTACCACGGACTGACAGTGGGAACGAACACCGGGGAGCTGTTTTTT. Translating it yields CASSYHGLTVGTNTGELFF.